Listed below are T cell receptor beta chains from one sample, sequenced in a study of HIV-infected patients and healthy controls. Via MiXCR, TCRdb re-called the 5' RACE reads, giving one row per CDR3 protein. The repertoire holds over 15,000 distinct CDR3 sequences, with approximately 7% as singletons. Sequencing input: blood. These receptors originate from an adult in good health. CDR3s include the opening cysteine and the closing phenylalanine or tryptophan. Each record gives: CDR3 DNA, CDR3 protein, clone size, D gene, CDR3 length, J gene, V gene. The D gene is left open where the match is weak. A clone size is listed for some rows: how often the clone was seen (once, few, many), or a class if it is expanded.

DNA: TGCGCCAGCAGCCAAGTGATGGGGGACCCAGATCAAGAGACCCAGTACTTC; CDR3: CASSQVMGDPDQETQYF; size: many; D: NA; length: 17; J: TRBJ2-5; V: TRBV4-3
DNA: TGTGCCAGCAGCCGCCAGGGGGGCGTTAGTAACACTGAAGCTTTCTTT; CDR3: CASSRQGGVSNTEAFF; size: few; D: TRBD1; length: 16; J: TRBJ1-1; V: TRBV27
DNA: TGTGCCAGCAGCAGAAATAGGGGGGGGGACCCCAATGAGCAGTTCTTC; CDR3: CASSRNRGGDPNEQFF; size: few; D: NA; length: 16; J: TRBJ2-1; V: TRBV7-8
DNA: TGTGCCAGCAGTTACTCCGGGCCCTTAGCCGGCGGTCCAGAGACCCAGTACTTC; CDR3: CASSYSGPLAGGPETQYF; size: many; D: NA; length: 18; J: TRBJ2-5; V: TRBV6-5
DNA: TGTGCCAGCAGCTTCGCGTCCGGGACCTTCATCAATGAGCAGTTCTTC; CDR3: CASSFASGTFINEQFF; size: many; D: NA; length: 16; J: TRBJ2-1; V: TRBV7-8
DNA: TGTGCCAGCAGCTGGAGGGACGGGAGCTCCTACAATGAGCAGTTCTTC; CDR3: CASSWRDGSSYNEQFF; size: medium-sized; D: NA; length: 16; J: TRBJ2-1; V: TRBV11-2
DNA: TGCAGTGCTAGGGCCCCAACTAGCGGAAACACAGATACGCAGTATTTT; CDR3: CSARAPTSGNTDTQYF; size: many; D: TRBD2; length: 16; J: TRBJ2-3; V: TRBV20-1
DNA: TGCAGTGCCCCGGGACAGGGGGTCTACGAGCAGTACTTC; CDR3: CSAPGQGVYEQYF; size: many; D: TRBD1; length: 13; J: TRBJ2-7; V: TRBV20-1
DNA: TGCGCCAGCAGCCAAGACTGGGGTGTAGGGACTAGCGGGGGTTTGGATACGCAGTATTTT; CDR3: CASSQDWGVGTSGGLDTQYF; size: many; D: TRBD2; length: 20; J: TRBJ2-3; V: TRBV4-3
DNA: TGCAGCGTTGAATGGTGGGAGTACCAAGAGACCCAGTACTTC; CDR3: CSVEWWEYQETQYF; size: medium-sized; D: NA; length: 14; J: TRBJ2-5; V: TRBV29-1
DNA: TGTGCCAGCTCCCCTGTTTACAATGAGCAGTTCTTC; CDR3: CASSPVYNEQFF; size: NA; D: NA; length: 12; J: TRBJ2-1; V: TRBV6-2/TRBV6-3
DNA: TGTGCCACCAGTGATCCCAATCAGCCCCAGCATTTT; CDR3: CATSDPNQPQHF; size: many; D: NA; length: 12; J: TRBJ1-5; V: TRBV24-1
DNA: TGTGCCCGAACCGGCAGGGAGGAGAACACTGAAGCTTTCTTT; CDR3: CARTGREENTEAFF; size: many; D: NA; length: 14; J: TRBJ1-1; V: TRBV19
DNA: TGTGCCAGCAGCACGACGTACAACTCCTACAATGAGCAGTTCTTC; CDR3: CASSTTYNSYNEQFF; size: medium-sized; D: NA; length: 15; J: TRBJ2-1; V: TRBV6-1
DNA: TGTGCCAGCAGTTACTCGAAGGGGGAGGTAGGCGGGGAGACCCAGTACTTC; CDR3: CASSYSKGEVGGETQYF; size: many; D: NA; length: 17; J: TRBJ2-5; V: TRBV6-2/TRBV6-3
DNA: TGTGCCTGGAGTACCATCTACGAGCAGTACTTC; CDR3: CAWSTIYEQYF; size: many; D: NA; length: 11; J: TRBJ2-7; V: TRBV30
DNA: TGCGCCAGCAGCGAACAGGGGTTGAAAGAGACCCAGTACTTC; CDR3: CASSEQGLKETQYF; size: NA; D: TRBD1; length: 14; J: TRBJ2-5; V: TRBV5-1
DNA: TGTGCCAGCAGCTTAGGAGGGGGACCCCAAGAGACCCAGTACTTC; CDR3: CASSLGGGPQETQYF; size: medium-sized; D: NA; length: 15; J: TRBJ2-5; V: TRBV7-2
DNA: TGCAGTGCTAGAGATTTTAGCCGGCGGCCGAACACTGAAGCTTTCTTT; CDR3: CSARDFSRRPNTEAFF; size: many; D: NA; length: 16; J: TRBJ1-1; V: TRBV20-1
DNA: TGTGCCAGCAGCTTAACTCTAGCGGGAGGTACAGATACGCAGTATTTT; CDR3: CASSLTLAGGTDTQYF; size: many; D: TRBD2; length: 16; J: TRBJ2-3; V: TRBV7-3
DNA: TGTGCCTGGACCACATCCCGGATTCGGGCTAATGAAAAACTGTTTTTT; CDR3: CAWTTSRIRANEKLFF; size: many; D: NA; length: 16; J: TRBJ1-4; V: TRBV30
DNA: TGTGCCAGCAGCCTGGGCCACGAGCAGTACTTC; CDR3: CASSLGHEQYF; size: many; D: NA; length: 11; J: TRBJ2-7; V: TRBV14
DNA: TGTGCCAGCAGTTACTCGAACAGGGGGGACGAGCAGTACTTC; CDR3: CASSYSNRGDEQYF; size: many; D: TRBD1; length: 14; J: TRBJ2-7; V: TRBV6-5
DNA: TGTGCCAGCAGGGATGCGTACGAGCAGTACTTC; CDR3: CASRDAYEQYF; size: NA; D: NA; length: 11; J: TRBJ2-7; V: TRBV6-2/TRBV6-3
DNA: TGTGCCAGCAGTTGGGAAGCCAATCAGCCCCAGCATTTT; CDR3: CASSWEANQPQHF; size: many; D: NA; length: 13; J: TRBJ1-5; V: TRBV2
DNA: TGTGCCAGCAGTACTAGGGACCGAGCCTACGAGCAGTACTTC; CDR3: CASSTRDRAYEQYF; size: many; D: NA; length: 14; J: TRBJ2-7; V: TRBV28
DNA: TGTGCCAGCAGACGAACCGGGACTAGCGGCGAGCAGTACTTC; CDR3: CASRRTGTSGEQYF; size: many; D: TRBD2; length: 14; J: TRBJ2-7; V: TRBV28
DNA: TGCAGTGCTAGAGAGGGGGGACTAGCGGGAGTTGAGCATACGCAGTATTTT; CDR3: CSAREGGLAGVEHTQYF; size: NA; D: TRBD2; length: 17; J: TRBJ2-3; V: TRBV20-1
DNA: TGTGCCAGCAGTCTGCACAGAAATTCACCCCTCCACTTT; CDR3: CASSLHRNSPLHF; size: many; D: NA; length: 13; J: TRBJ1-6; V: TRBV27
DNA: TGCAGTGCTATCCAGGGCCACGAGCAGTACTTC; CDR3: CSAIQGHEQYF; size: few; D: NA; length: 11; J: TRBJ2-7; V: TRBV20-1
DNA: TGTGCCAGCAGCTTAGGGCTGGGACGGCCCCAGCATTTT; CDR3: CASSLGLGRPQHF; size: medium-sized; D: NA; length: 13; J: TRBJ1-5; V: TRBV7-6
DNA: TGTGCCAGCAGTTTTGTTGGGGGGAGGACTGAAGCTTTCTTT; CDR3: CASSFVGGRTEAFF; size: medium-sized; D: NA; length: 14; J: TRBJ1-1; V: TRBV28
DNA: TGTGCCAGCTCACCAGGACAGGCCGCCTCATCTTTTAACACTGAAGCTTTCTTT; CDR3: CASSPGQAASSFNTEAFF; size: many; D: TRBD1; length: 18; J: TRBJ1-1; V: TRBV18
DNA: TGTGCCAGCAGCTCCTCAGGAGGGAGTAGTAAGCCCCAGCATTTT; CDR3: CASSSSGGSSKPQHF; size: many; D: NA; length: 15; J: TRBJ1-5; V: TRBV7-2
DNA: TGCAGTGCTAGAGATACCGGCAGGGCTGAAGCTTTCTTT; CDR3: CSARDTGRAEAFF; size: NA; D: NA; length: 13; J: TRBJ1-1; V: TRBV20-1
DNA: TGCAGTGCTAGAGCCCGCAACAGGGAGAATCAGCCCCAGCATTTT; CDR3: CSARARNRENQPQHF; size: many; D: NA; length: 15; J: TRBJ1-5; V: TRBV20-1
DNA: TGTGCCAGCAGCGCCTATACGGTAGGCTACGAGCAGTACTTC; CDR3: CASSAYTVGYEQYF; size: few; D: NA; length: 14; J: TRBJ2-7; V: TRBV7-9
DNA: TGCAGTGCTGAGCTGAGCACAGATACGCAGTATTTT; CDR3: CSAELSTDTQYF; size: medium-sized; D: NA; length: 12; J: TRBJ2-3; V: TRBV20-1
DNA: TGTGCCAGCAGCCGAGAGGGACAGGGTAGAGAGCAGTACTTC; CDR3: CASSREGQGREQYF; size: many; D: TRBD1; length: 14; J: TRBJ2-7; V: TRBV7-2
DNA: TGCAGTGCTAGCCATGGGGCTAGCGGGAGTGAAGAGCAGTTCTTC; CDR3: CSASHGASGSEEQFF; size: medium-sized; D: TRBD2; length: 15; J: TRBJ2-1; V: TRBV20-1
DNA: TGTGCCAGCAGCCCGGGACAGACCCCTGCCGAGACCCAGTACTTC; CDR3: CASSPGQTPAETQYF; size: many; D: TRBD1; length: 15; J: TRBJ2-5; V: TRBV7-9
DNA: TGTGCCAGCTTGACAGTCTACGAGCAGTACTTC; CDR3: CASLTVYEQYF; size: many; D: NA; length: 11; J: TRBJ2-7; V: TRBV2
DNA: TGCAGTGCTGCCGTGGGGGGAGGTGGAACTGAAGCTTTCTTT; CDR3: CSAAVGGGGTEAFF; size: many; D: NA; length: 14; J: TRBJ1-1; V: TRBV20-1
DNA: TGTGCCAGCTCACCAACAGGCGCCAGCTCTGGAAACACCATATATTTT; CDR3: CASSPTGASSGNTIYF; size: many; D: NA; length: 16; J: TRBJ1-3; V: TRBV18
DNA: TGTGCCTGGAGTGTAACGTTGCGGGAGATAACAGATACGCAGTATTTT; CDR3: CAWSVTLREITDTQYF; size: many; D: TRBD2; length: 16; J: TRBJ2-3; V: TRBV30
DNA: TGTGCCAGCAGCTTAGGCACAGCCTACGAGCAGTACTTC; CDR3: CASSLGTAYEQYF; size: many; D: NA; length: 13; J: TRBJ2-7; V: TRBV7-6
DNA: TGCGCCAGCAGCCAAGGATTAGCAGGCAATCAGCCCCAGCATTTT; CDR3: CASSQGLAGNQPQHF; size: few; D: NA; length: 15; J: TRBJ1-5; V: TRBV4-3
DNA: TGTGCCAGCAGCTTAACTAGCGGGAGTTTCTACGAGCAGTACTTC; CDR3: CASSLTSGSFYEQYF; size: many; D: TRBD2; length: 15; J: TRBJ2-7; V: TRBV7-2
DNA: TGTGCCAGCCTCGGCAGCGGGAGGCGCTACAATGAGCAGTTCTTC; CDR3: CASLGSGRRYNEQFF; size: NA; D: TRBD2; length: 15; J: TRBJ2-1; V: TRBV28
DNA: TGTGCCAGCAGCTTTAGGGATACGCAGTATTTT; CDR3: CASSFRDTQYF; size: many; D: NA; length: 11; J: TRBJ2-3; V: TRBV7-2
DNA: TGTGCCAGCAGCTTAGATCCGGGGGCAGGGACTGAAGCTTTCTTT; CDR3: CASSLDPGAGTEAFF; size: NA; D: NA; length: 15; J: TRBJ1-1; V: TRBV13
DNA: TGTGCCAGCAGCCAAAGGGACTATAAAAACATTCAGTACTTC; CDR3: CASSQRDYKNIQYF; size: many; D: TRBD2; length: 14; J: TRBJ2-4; V: TRBV3-1
DNA: TGTGCCAGCAGCTTATTGTCGGATGAGCAGTTCTTC; CDR3: CASSLLSDEQFF; size: many; D: NA; length: 12; J: TRBJ2-1; V: TRBV7-3
DNA: TGCAGCGTTCACATCCCGACCCGGAACACTGAAGCTTTCTTT; CDR3: CSVHIPTRNTEAFF; size: many; D: NA; length: 14; J: TRBJ1-1; V: TRBV29-1
DNA: TGCAGCGTGGGGCCCACAGAGACCCAGTACTTC; CDR3: CSVGPTETQYF; size: once; D: NA; length: 11; J: TRBJ2-5; V: TRBV29-1
DNA: TGTGCCAGCAGCCCAAACGGACTAGATACGCAGTATTTT; CDR3: CASSPNGLDTQYF; size: many; D: NA; length: 13; J: TRBJ2-3; V: TRBV7-2